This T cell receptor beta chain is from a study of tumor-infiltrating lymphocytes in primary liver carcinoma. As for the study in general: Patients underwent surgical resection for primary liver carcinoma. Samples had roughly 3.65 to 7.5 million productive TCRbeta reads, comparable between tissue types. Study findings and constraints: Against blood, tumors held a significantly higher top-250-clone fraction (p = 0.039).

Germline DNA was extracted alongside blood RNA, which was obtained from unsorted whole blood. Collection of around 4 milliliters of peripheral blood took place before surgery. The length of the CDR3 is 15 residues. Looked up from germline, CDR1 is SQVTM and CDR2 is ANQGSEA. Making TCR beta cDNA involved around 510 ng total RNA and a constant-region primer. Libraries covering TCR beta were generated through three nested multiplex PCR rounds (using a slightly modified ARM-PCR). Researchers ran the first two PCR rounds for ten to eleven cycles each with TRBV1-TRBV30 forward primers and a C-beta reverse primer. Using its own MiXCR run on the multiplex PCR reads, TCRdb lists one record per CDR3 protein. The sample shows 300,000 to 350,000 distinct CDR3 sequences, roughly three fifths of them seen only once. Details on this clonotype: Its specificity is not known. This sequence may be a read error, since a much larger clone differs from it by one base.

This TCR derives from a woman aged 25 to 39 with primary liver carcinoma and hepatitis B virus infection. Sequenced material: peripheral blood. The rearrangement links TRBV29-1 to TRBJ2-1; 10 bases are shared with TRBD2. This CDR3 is CSISKGTSVYNKQFF. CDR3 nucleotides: TGCAGCATTTCGAAGGGGACTAGCGTGTACAATAAGCAGTTCTTC.